Below, one T cell receptor (beta chain) is given with its context. The antigen is unknown. The sample comes from a study of persistence of HIV-infected CD4 T cells. Overall study context: Median time on suppressive ART was over seven years. Findings of the study overall: TCRbeta richness was lower in CMV- and Gag-responding cells than in anti-CD3/anti-CD28-responding cells. Bulk TCR data could not be restricted to HIV-1-infected CMV-responding cells.

Cells were stimulated nonspecifically with anti-CD3/anti-CD28 magnetic beads. CD4+ T cells upregulating both CD40 ligand and CD69 were sorted as responding cells. A roughly 17-hour stimulation of CD8-depleted PBMCs used anti-CD28/CD49d costimulation, CD40-blocking antibody and enfuvirtide. The libraries were made with immunoSEQ version 4 in survey mode. Assay: immunoSEQ multiplex PCR; the TCRdb copy retains only in-frame clones and omits some. The table has 45,000 or so clones, more than 80% seen once. V lost 3 bases, J lost 0 bases, and 8 bases stayed unmatched. This CDR3 comprises 19 residues. Germline loops: CDR1 KGHSH, CDR2 LQKENI.

The chain is built from TRBV18 and TRBJ2-3, with 14 nucleotides matching TRBD2. The sample in question was CD4+ T cells sorted from PBMCs after 18-hour stimulation, obtained from a patient who received antiretroviral therapy. This TCR derives from an adult woman with HIV who was CMV-seropositive. CDR3 loop: CASSPGLAGDLWSTDTQYF. The CDR3 DNA reads TGTGCCAGCTCACCGGGACTAGCGGGAGATTTGTGGAGCACAGATACGCAGTATTTT.